This T cell receptor beta chain was found in a study of multiple sclerosis patients with progressive multifocal leukoencephalopathy. Each PCR contained spiked synthetic TR CDR3 controls spanning every V-J pairing. TCRdb keeps only in-frame clones here, not all; method: immunoSEQ multiplex PCR. The sample has approximately 27,000 clones; 85% are singletons. Regarding time point: time of PML onset. T3 blood samples were collected at the time of PML onset. The CDR3 totals 15 residues. Trimming removed 7 bases from V and 4 bases from J; junction bases left unmatched: 10. CDR1 is LNHDA, CDR2 SQIVND, per germline (reference sequence).

The chain employs TRBV19 and TRBJ2-4; 7 positions agree with TRBD2. Sequences were derived from PBMCs, sampled from a patient treated with natalizumab. This sequence was found in a woman aged 30 to 39 with progressive multifocal leukoencephalopathy. The CDR3 spells CASKSLAASKNIQYF. The CDR3 nucleotides are TGTGCCAGTAAGTCGCTAGCGGCATCGAAAAACATTCAGTACTTC.